This T cell receptor beta chain was sequenced in a study of T cells after yellow fever vaccination. Study-level results: Researchers noted that a small share of clonotypes showed up in both CD4 and CD8 compartments. Faster peaking, at day 5 versus 15, marked a secondary response that was weaker.

Concerning this clonotype itself: The antigen remains unidentified.

TCRdb itself ran the 5' RACE reads through MiXCR, one entry per CDR3 protein. The data show 250,000 to 300,000 distinct CDR3 sequences, with under 9% seen just once and approximately 3.3% held by the top ten. The CDR3 has 16 residues. The germline CDR1 and CDR2 sequences are MNHEY and SVGEGT. J was trimmed by 3 bases and V by 2 bases; bases with no gene match: 6. Sample: CD4+ T cells sorted from PBMCs, taken 5 days after the yellow fever booster vaccination. The source of this sequence is a man between 18 and 29 years old who received the YFV17D yellow fever vaccine. The V and J genes are TRBV6-2 or TRBV6-3 and TRBJ2-4; 8 nucleotides align to TRBD1. CDR3 residues: CASSYLDRGVKNIQYF. The CDR3 DNA follows: TGTGCCAGCAGTTACCTCGACAGGGGAGTCAAAAACATTCAGTACTTC.